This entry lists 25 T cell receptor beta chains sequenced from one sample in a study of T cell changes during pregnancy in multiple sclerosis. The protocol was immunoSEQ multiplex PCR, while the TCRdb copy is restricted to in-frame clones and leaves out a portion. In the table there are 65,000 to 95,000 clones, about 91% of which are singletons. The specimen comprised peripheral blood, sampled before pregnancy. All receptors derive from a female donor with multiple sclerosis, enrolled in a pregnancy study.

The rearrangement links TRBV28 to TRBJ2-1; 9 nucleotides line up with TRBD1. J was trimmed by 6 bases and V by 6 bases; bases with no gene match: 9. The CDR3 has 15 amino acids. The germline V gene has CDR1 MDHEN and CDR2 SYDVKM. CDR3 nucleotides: TGTGCCAGCAGCGACGGGACAGGGTATCTCAATGAGCAGTTCTTC. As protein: CASSDGTGYLNEQFF. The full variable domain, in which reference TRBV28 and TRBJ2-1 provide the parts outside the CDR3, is DVKVTQSSRYLVKRTGEKVFLECVQDMDHENMFWYRQDPGLGLRLIYFSYDVKMKEKGDIPEGYSVSREKKERFSLILESASTNQTSMYLCASSDGTGYLNEQFFGPGTRLTVL.

The CDR3 reads CAWSPDPLGGSPLHF. In nucleotides, the CDR3 is TGTGCCTGGAGTCCCGACCCACTGGGAGGGTCACCCCTCCACTTT. The chain couples TRBV30 to TRBJ1-6; D is unclear. Germline V gives CDR1 GTSNPN, CDR2 SVGIG (reference sequence). The CDR3 has 15 residues. Trimming took off 2 bases at V and 10 bases at J, with 18 bases between the two ends.

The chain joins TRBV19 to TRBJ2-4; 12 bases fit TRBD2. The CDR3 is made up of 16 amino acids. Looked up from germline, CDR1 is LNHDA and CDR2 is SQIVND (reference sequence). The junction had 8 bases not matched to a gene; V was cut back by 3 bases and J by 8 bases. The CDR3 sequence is CASSMASGGATYIQYF. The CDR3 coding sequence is TGTGCCAGTAGTATGGCTAGCGGGGGGGCCACGTACATTCAGTACTTC.

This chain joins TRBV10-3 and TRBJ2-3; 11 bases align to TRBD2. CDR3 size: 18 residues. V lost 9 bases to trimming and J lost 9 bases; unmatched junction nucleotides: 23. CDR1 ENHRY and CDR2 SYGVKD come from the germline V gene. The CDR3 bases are TGTGCCATGAGAACATCAACTAGCGGGGGTGTCCTGGGGGACACGCAGTATTTT. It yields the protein CAMRTSTSGGVLGDTQYF.

In DNA form, the CDR3 reads TGTGCCAGCACGCAGGGAAACTCCTATGGCTACACCTTC. Translation gives CASTQGNSYGYTF. This chain connects TRBV2 to TRBJ1-2, with TRBD1 as a possible D gene (5 bases). Trimming cost V 7 bases and J 4 bases, with 13 bases left between them. Germline-derived CDR1 and CDR2 are SNHLY and FYNNEI. This CDR3 is 13 amino acids long.

The CDR3 region is CASSVATGAYHTQYF. The CDR3 DNA sequence: TGTGCCAGCAGCGTAGCTACAGGAGCTTACCATACGCAGTATTTT. V and J are TRBV9 and TRBJ2-3; D is perhaps TRBD1 (5 bases). Trimming cost V 0 bases and J 7 bases, with 15 bases left between them. Germline values: CDR1 SGDLS, CDR2 YYNGEE. The CDR3 loop spans 15 amino acids.

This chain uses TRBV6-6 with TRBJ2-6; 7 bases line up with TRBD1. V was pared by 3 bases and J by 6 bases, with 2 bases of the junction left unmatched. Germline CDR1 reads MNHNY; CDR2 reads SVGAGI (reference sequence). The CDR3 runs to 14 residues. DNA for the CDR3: TGTGCCAGCAGTTATCAGGGGGAGGCCAACGTCCTGACTTTC. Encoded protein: CASSYQGEANVLTF.

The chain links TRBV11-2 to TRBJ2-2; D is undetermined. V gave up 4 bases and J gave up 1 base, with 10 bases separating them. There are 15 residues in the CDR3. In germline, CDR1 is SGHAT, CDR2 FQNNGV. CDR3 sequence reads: CASSSPGKNTGELFF. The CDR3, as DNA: TGTGCCAGCAGCTCCCCAGGAAAGAACACCGGGGAGCTGTTTTTT.

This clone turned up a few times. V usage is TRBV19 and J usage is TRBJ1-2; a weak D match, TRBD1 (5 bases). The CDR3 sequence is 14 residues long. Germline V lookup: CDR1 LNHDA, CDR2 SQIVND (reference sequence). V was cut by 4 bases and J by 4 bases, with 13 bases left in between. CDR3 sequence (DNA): TGTGCCAGTAGTAGGACAAGGTCCCTCTATGGCTACACCTTC. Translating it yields CASSRTRSLYGYTF. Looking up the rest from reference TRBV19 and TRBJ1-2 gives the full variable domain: DGGITQSPKYLFRKEGQNVTLSCEQNLNHDAMYWYRQDPGQGLRLIYYSQIVNDFQKGDIAEGYSVSREKKESFPLTVTSAQKNPTAFYLCASSRTRSLYGYTFGSGTRLTVV.

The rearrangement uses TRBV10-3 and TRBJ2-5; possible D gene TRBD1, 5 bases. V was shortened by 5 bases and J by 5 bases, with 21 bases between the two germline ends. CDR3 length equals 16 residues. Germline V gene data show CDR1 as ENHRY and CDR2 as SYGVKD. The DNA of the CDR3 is TGTGCCATCAGTCCATCAGGGCAGACGAAAGGGGAGACCCAGTACTTC. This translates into CAISPSGQTKGETQYF.

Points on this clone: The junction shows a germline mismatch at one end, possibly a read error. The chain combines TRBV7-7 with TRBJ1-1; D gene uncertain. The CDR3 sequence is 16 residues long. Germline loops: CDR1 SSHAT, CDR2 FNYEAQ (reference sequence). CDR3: CASSLARRPTNTEAFF. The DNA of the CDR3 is TGTGCTAGCAGCTTAGCAAGGAGACCGACGAACACTGAAGCTTTCTTT.

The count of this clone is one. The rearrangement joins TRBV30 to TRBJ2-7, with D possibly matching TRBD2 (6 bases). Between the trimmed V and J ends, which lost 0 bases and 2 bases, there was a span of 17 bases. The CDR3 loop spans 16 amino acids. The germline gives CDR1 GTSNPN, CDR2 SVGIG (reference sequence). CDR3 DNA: TGTGCCTGGAGTGTACTAGGGAGGAAACCCCCCTACGAGCAGTACTTC. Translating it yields CAWSVLGRKPPYEQYF.

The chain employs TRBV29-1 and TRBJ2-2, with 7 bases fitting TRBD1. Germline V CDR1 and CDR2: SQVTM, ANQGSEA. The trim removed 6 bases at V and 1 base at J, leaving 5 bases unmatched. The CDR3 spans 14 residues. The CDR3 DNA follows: TGCAGCGTGCTTCAGGGGGAGAACACCGGGGAGCTGTTTTTT. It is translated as CSVLQGENTGELFF.

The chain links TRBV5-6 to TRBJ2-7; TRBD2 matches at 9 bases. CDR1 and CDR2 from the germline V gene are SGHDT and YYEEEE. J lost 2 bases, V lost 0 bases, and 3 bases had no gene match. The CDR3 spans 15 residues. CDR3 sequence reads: CASSLGGGAPYEQYF. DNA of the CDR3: TGTGCCAGCAGCTTGGGCGGGGGGGCCCCCTACGAGCAGTACTTC.

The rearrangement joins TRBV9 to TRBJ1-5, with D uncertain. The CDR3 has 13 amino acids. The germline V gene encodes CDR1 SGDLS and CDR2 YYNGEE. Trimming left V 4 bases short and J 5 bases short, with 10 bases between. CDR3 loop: CASSLRLDQPQHF. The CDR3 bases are TGTGCCAGCAGCCTACGCCTCGATCAGCCCCAGCATTTT.

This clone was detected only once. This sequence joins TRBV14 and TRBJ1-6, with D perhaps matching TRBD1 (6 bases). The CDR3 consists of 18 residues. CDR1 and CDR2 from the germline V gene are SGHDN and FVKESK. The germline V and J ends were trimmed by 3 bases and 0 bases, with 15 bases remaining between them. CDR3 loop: CASSHPGGASSYNSPLHF. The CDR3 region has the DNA TGTGCCAGCAGCCATCCTGGGGGCGCGAGCTCCTATAATTCACCCCTCCACTTT.

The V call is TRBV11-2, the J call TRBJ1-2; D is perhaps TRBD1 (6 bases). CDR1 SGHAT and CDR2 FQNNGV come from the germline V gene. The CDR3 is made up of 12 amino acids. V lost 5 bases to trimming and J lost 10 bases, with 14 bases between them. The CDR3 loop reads CASSPDSIDYTF. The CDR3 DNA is TGTGCCAGCAGCCCGGACAGTATTGACTACACCTTC. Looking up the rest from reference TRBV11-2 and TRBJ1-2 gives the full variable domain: EAGVAQSPRYKIIEKRQSVAFWCNPISGHATLYWYQQILGQGPKLLIQFQNNGVVDDSQLPKDRFSAERLKGVDSTLKIQPAKLEDSAVYLCASSPDSIDYTFGSGTRLTVV.

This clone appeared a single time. CDR3 nucleotides: TGTGCCAGCAGCCGATGGGACAGGGGTAGGGAGCAGTACTTC. Its protein product is CASSRWDRGREQYF. The chain combines TRBV7-9 with TRBJ2-7; 10 bases align to TRBD1. The CDR3 runs to 14 residues. V shed 5 bases, J shed 7 bases, and the junction held 8 bases outside the gene matches. The germline CDR1 and CDR2 sequences are SEHNR and FQNEAQ (reference sequence). Looking up the rest from reference TRBV7-9 and TRBJ2-7 gives the full variable domain: DTGVSQNPRHKITKRGQNVTFRCDPISEHNRLYWYRQTLGQGPEFLTYFQNEAQLEKSRLLSDRFSAERPKGSFSTLEIQRTEQGDSAMYLCASSRWDRGREQYFGPGTRLTVT.

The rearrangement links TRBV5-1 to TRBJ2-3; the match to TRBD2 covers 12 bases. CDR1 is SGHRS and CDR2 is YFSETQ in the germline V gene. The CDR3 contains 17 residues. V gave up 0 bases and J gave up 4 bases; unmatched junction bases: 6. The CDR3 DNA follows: TGCGCCAGCAGCTTGGTGGCGGGACTAGCGGGCCCAGATACGCAGTATTTT. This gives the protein CASSLVAGLAGPDTQYF.

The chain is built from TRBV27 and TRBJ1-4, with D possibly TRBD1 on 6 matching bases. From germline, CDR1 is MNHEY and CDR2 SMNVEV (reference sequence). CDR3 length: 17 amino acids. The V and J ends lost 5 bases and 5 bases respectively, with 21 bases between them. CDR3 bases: TGTGCCAGCAGTCAGGGGTACCGCGGGCGCCCCAATGAAAAACTGTTTTTT. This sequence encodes CASSQGYRGRPNEKLFF.

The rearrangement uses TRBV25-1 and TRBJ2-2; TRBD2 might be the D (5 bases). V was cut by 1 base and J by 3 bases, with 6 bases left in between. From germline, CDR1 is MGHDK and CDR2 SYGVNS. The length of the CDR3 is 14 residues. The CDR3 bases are TGTGCCAGCAGTGAATTGCGGGACACCGGGGAGCTGTTTTTT. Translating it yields CASSELRDTGELFF. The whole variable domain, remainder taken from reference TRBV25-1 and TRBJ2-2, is EADIYQTPRYLVIGTGKKITLECSQTMGHDKMYWYQQDPGMELHLIHYSYGVNSTEKGDLSSESTVSRIRTEHFPLTLESARPSHTSQYLCASSELRDTGELFFGEGSRLTVL.

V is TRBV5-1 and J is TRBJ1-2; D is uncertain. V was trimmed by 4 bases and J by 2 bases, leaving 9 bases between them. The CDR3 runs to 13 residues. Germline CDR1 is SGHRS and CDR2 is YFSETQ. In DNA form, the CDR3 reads TGCGCCAGCAGCGTGACGGGAAACTATGGCTACACCTTC. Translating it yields CASSVTGNYGYTF.

CDR3 coding DNA: TGTGCCAGCTCACCACAGCGACAGGCGAGCTATGGCTACACCTTC. This encodes CASSPQRQASYGYTF. V gene TRBV18 combines with J gene TRBJ1-2, with a tentative D call TRBD1 (6 bases). The CDR3 totals 15 residues. Trimming shortened V by 1 base and J by 4 bases, and 13 bases separated the two germline ends. Looked up from germline, CDR1 is KGHSH and CDR2 is LQKENI.

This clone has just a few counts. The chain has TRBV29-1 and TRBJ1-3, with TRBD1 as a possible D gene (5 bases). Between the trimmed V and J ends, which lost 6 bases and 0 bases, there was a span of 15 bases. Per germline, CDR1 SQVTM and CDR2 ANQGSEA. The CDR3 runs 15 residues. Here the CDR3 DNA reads TGCAGCGTCGTGGTGGGGACTAACTCTGGAAACACCATATATTTT. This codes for CSVVVGTNSGNTIYF.

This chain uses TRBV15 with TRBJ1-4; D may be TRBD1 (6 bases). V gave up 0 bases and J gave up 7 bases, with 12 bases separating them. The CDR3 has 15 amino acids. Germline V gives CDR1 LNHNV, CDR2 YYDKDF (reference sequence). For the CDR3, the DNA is TGTGCCACCAGCAGAGATCAGGGGTTGGCTGAAAAACTGTTTTTT. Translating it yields CATSRDQGLAEKLFF.